Listed here are 21 T cell receptor beta chains from one sample, sequenced in a study of T cells in localized non-small cell lung cancer. Sequencing used immunoSEQ multiplex PCR; TCRdb keeps in-frame clones, though not all of them. In the table there are 50,000 to 60,000 clones, over 70% of which are singletons. Sequencing was performed on PBMCs, taken before any cancer treatment. Receptors were obtained from a woman aged 40 to 75 with stage II lung adenocarcinoma.

The chain combines TRBV28 with TRBJ2-7, with D hard to call. Germline lookup yields CDR1 MDHEN and CDR2 SYDVKM. The CDR3 is made up of 14 amino acids. V was clipped by 4 bases and J by 0 bases, with 10 bases between them. The DNA of the CDR3 is TGTGCCAGCAGTTCCGTTAGAAGCTCCTACGAGCAGTACTTC. Protein product: CASSSVRSSYEQYF.

The genes are TRBV2 and TRBJ2-7, with 12 bases aligning to TRBD2. CDR3 length equals 17 residues. Germline-derived CDR1 and CDR2 are SNHLY and FYNNEI. After removal of 6 bases from V and 0 bases from J, the junction contained 9 bases not matched to a gene. CDR3 amino acids: CASRPTSGGGSSYEQYF. The CDR3 DNA sequence: TGTGCCAGCAGGCCGACTAGCGGGGGCGGAAGCTCCTACGAGCAGTACTTC.

The rearrangement joins TRBV6-5 to TRBJ2-1; 13 nucleotides agree with TRBD2. Germline V gives CDR1 MNHEY, CDR2 SVGAGI. V trimming: 6 bases; J trimming: 7 bases; junction bases outside the gene matches: 6. The CDR3 contains 15 residues. The chain's CDR3 is CASSLLAGGPNEQFF. CDR3 DNA: TGTGCCAGCAGCCTACTAGCGGGGGGGCCTAATGAGCAGTTCTTC.

The rearrangement uses TRBV5-1 and TRBJ1-2; no clear D gene. CDR3 length: 14 amino acids. V lost 0 bases and J lost 10, with 16 bases in between. CDR1 SGHRS and CDR2 YFSETQ come from the germline V gene. The CDR3 loop reads CASSLGAGLIDYTF. In DNA form, the CDR3 reads TGCGCCAGCAGCTTGGGGGCAGGATTAATTGACTACACCTTC. The variable domain in full, with the rest retrieved from reference TRBV5-1 and TRBJ1-2, is KAGVTQTPRYLIKTRGQQVTLSCSPISGHRSVSWYQQTPGQGLQFLFEYFSETQRNKGNFPGRFSGRQFSNSRSEMNVSTLELGDSALYLCASSLGAGLIDYTFGSGTRLTVV.

The V gene is TRBV30, the J gene TRBJ1-2; a weak D match, TRBD1 (6 bases). The CDR3 contains 14 residues. V lost 0 bases and J lost 6, with 14 bases in between. Germline V lookup: CDR1 GTSNPN, CDR2 SVGIG (reference sequence). This CDR3 reads CAWSVGARGDGYTF. Here the CDR3 DNA reads TGTGCCTGGAGTGTGGGGGCGCGAGGAGATGGCTACACCTTC.

The chain is built from TRBV5-4 and TRBJ1-1, with D uncertain. V was pared by 4 bases and J by 0 bases, with 16 bases between. Germline V lookup: CDR1 SGHNT, CDR2 YYREEE (reference sequence). The CDR3 runs to 16 residues. CDR3 sequence (DNA): TGTGCCAGCAGCCGGCGGGCGGGAAGCCTGAACACTGAAGCTTTCTTT. Protein sequence: CASSRRAGSLNTEAFF.

The chain couples TRBV7-9 to TRBJ1-1; no firm D call. V was clipped by 5 bases and J by 0 bases, with 7 bases between them. Germline CDR1 SEHNR, CDR2 FQNEAQ (reference sequence). The CDR3 consists of 13 residues. The CDR3 DNA is TGTGCCAGCAGCGCCCAGATGAACACTGAAGCTTTCTTT. This sequence encodes CASSAQMNTEAFF.

Of note for this clone: At one end, the junction sequence differs from germline, possibly due to a read error. V and J are TRBV5-8 and TRBJ2-4; 8 bases agree with TRBD1. Germline assignment: CDR1 SGHTS and CDR2 YDEGEE. The CDR3 consists of 14 residues. Written as DNA, the CDR3 is TGTGCCAGTAGCTTGACAGGGGATAAAAACATTCAGTACTTC. It codes for CASSLTGDKNIQYF.

The sample holds one count of this clone. The gene calls are TRBV5-5 and TRBJ1-1; 8 bases map to TRBD1. J lost 4 bases, V lost 10 bases, and 15 bases had no gene match. The germline V gene encodes CDR1 SGHKS and CDR2 YYEKEE (reference sequence). The CDR3 extends over 15 amino acids. The DNA of the CDR3 is TGTGCCCTAGGAGTGAACAGGGGACAGGCCACTGAAGCTTTCTTT. It is translated as CALGVNRGQATEAFF. The variable domain in full, completed from reference TRBV5-5 and TRBJ1-1, reads DAGVTQSPTHLIKTRGQQVTLRCSPISGHKSVSWYQQVLGQGPQFIFQYYEKEERGRGNFPDRFSARQFPNYSSELNVNALLLGDSALYLCALGVNRGQATEAFFGQGTRLTVV.

The gene calls are TRBV2 and TRBJ1-2, with D tentatively TRBD1 (5 bases). Looked up from germline, CDR1 is SNHLY and CDR2 is FYNNEI. This CDR3 is built from 19 residues. Trimming took 4 bases from V and 12 from J, leaving 36 bases between them. The chain's CDR3 is CASSVTPRAITSMGRMNTF. In nucleotides, the CDR3 is TGTGCCAGCAGTGTCACGCCCAGGGCGATAACCTCTATGGGGCGGATGAACACCTTC.

The chain carries TRBV15 and TRBJ1-1; no reliable D call. The V and J ends lost 0 bases and 5 bases respectively, with 7 bases between them. The CDR3 runs 13 residues. CDR1 LNHNV and CDR2 YYDKDF come from the germline V gene (reference sequence). CDR3 sequence: CATSRDRQTEAFF. The CDR3 nucleotides read TGTGCCACCAGCAGAGATCGGCAGACTGAAGCTTTCTTT.

The V gene is TRBV7-6, the J gene TRBJ2-5, with TRBD1 matching 10 bases. The V segment lost 2 bases and the J segment 3 bases; nucleotides outside the gene matches: 3. The CDR3 is 15 residues long. Germline values: CDR1 SGHVS, CDR2 FNYEAQ. The CDR3 bases are TGTGCCAGCAGCTTAATCGGGACAGGGGAAGAGACCCAGTACTTC. It is translated as CASSLIGTGEETQYF.

The rearrangement links TRBV7-2 to TRBJ1-5; D not resolved. Germline CDR1 is SGHTA and CDR2 is FQGNSA. The CDR3 has 12 residues. V gave up 1 base and J gave up 4 bases, with 2 bases separating them. The chain's CDR3 is CASSLENQPQHF. The CDR3 coding sequence is TGTGCCAGCAGCTTAGAGAATCAGCCCCAGCATTTT.

The chain joins TRBV10-2 to TRBJ2-3; D is ambiguous. Germline lookup yields CDR1 WSHSY and CDR2 SAAADI. The CDR3 has 16 residues. The germline V and J ends were trimmed by 0 bases and 5 bases, with 15 bases remaining between them. Here the CDR3 DNA reads TGCGCCAGCAGTGAGTCGGTCAACAGTAGGCGAGATACGCAGTATTTT. Its protein is CASSESVNSRRDTQYF.

This clone came up a few times. The rearrangement links TRBV7-2 to TRBJ1-1; the D is unclear. Trimming pared 5 bases from V and 0 bases from J, leaving 13 bases between. From germline, CDR1 is SGHTA and CDR2 FQGNSA. This CDR3 has 15 amino acids. The CDR3: CASSPNGLLNTEAFF. CDR3 DNA sequence: TGTGCCAGCAGCCCTAACGGACTTCTGAACACTGAAGCTTTCTTT.

The chain couples TRBV27 to TRBJ2-1, with TRBD2 matching 11 bases. CDR3 length equals 15 residues. The V gene end was trimmed by 6 bases and the J gene end by 4 bases; junction bases not matched to a gene: 5. The germline V gene has CDR1 MNHEY and CDR2 SMNVEV (reference sequence). The CDR3 DNA is TGTGCCAGCAGGCCCCTAGCGGGGGGATACAATGAGCAGTTCTTC. It yields the protein CASRPLAGGYNEQFF.

Concerning this clone: The sample holds other DNA sequences that translate to the same CDR3. This sequence joins TRBV7-2 and TRBJ1-2; no clear D. Germline V gene data show CDR1 as SGHTA and CDR2 as FQGNSA. This CDR3 has 13 amino acids. V was cut by 5 bases and J by 2 bases, with 9 bases left in between. The CDR3 region has the DNA TGTGCCAGCAGCCCCCGAGGAAACTATGGCTACACCTTC. Translation: CASSPRGNYGYTF.

The chain combines TRBV28 with TRBJ2-2; D is ambiguous. The length of the CDR3 is 14 residues. V lost 7 bases to trimming and J lost 4 bases, with 13 bases between them. From germline, CDR1 is MDHEN and CDR2 SYDVKM. The CDR3 DNA sequence: TGTGCCAGCACAAAGAGCAGTTTCACCGGGGAGCTGTTTTTT. This translates into CASTKSSFTGELFF.

This chain uses TRBV15 with TRBJ1-2; no firm D call. This CDR3 is built from 16 residues. Between the trimmed V and J ends, which lost 0 bases and 6 bases, there was a span of 17 bases. From germline, CDR1 is LNHNV and CDR2 YYDKDF (reference sequence). CDR3 sequence reads: CATSRDRVVKRNGYTF. CDR3 in DNA: TGTGCCACCAGCAGAGATCGGGTTGTAAAAAGAAATGGCTACACCTTC.

The chain has TRBV19 and TRBJ1-2; 7 bases match TRBD1. CDR1 LNHDA and CDR2 SQIVND come from the germline V gene (reference sequence). This CDR3 is 13 amino acids long. J was trimmed by 4 bases and V by 6 bases; bases with no gene match: 5. CDR3 in DNA: TGTGCCAGTAGGTTACAGGGGCCCTATGGCTACACCTTC. Amino acids: CASRLQGPYGYTF.

The J gene is TRBJ1-3, the V gene TRBV28; 7 bases match TRBD1. Germline CDR1 MDHEN, CDR2 SYDVKM. The CDR3 has 13 amino acids. V trimming: 9 bases; J trimming: 4 bases; junction bases outside the gene matches: 6. CDR3 sequence: CASLTGLGNTIYF. The CDR3 DNA reads TGTGCCAGTTTGACAGGGTTAGGAAACACCATATATTTT.